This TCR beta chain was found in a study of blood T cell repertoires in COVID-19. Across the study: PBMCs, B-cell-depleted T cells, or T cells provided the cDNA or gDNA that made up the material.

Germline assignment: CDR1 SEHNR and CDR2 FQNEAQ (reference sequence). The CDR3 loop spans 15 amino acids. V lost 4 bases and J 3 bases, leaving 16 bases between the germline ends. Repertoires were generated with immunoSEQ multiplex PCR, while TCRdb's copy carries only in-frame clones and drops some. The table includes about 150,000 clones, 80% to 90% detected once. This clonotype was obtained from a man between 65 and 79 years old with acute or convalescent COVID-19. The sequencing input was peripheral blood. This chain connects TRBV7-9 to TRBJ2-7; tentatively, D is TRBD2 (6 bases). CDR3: CASSSGRPTFYEQYF. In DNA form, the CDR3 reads TGTGCCAGCAGCTCGGGGAGGCCCACCTTCTACGAGCAGTACTTC.